What follows are 24 T cell receptor beta chains derived from one specimen sequenced in a study of shared T cell receptors in the human thymus. Libraries were prepared by immunoSEQ multiplex PCR; TCRdb keeps only in-frame clonotypes and omits some of them. Among hundreds of thousands of clones, about 80% were seen once, and the ten largest hold about 0.014%. These records were also assigned to another study, of human thymus T cells.

The sequenced material came from thymocytes. These receptors all come from a boy under two years old with a congenital heart defect.

CDR3 sequence: CASGLNHNRNEQFF. CDR3 DNA sequence: TGTGCTAGTGGTTTAAACCATAACAGGAATGAGCAGTTCTTC. The genes are TRBV12-5 and TRBJ2-1, with D possibly matching TRBD1 (5 bases). The CDR3 runs 14 residues. The V gene's germline CDR1 is LGHNT and CDR2 FRNRAP. Trimming pared 3 bases from V and 7 bases from J, leaving 13 bases between.

The chain joins TRBV4-1 to TRBJ2-1, with TRBD2 matching over 7 bases. CDR1 is MGHRA and CDR2 is YSYEKL in the germline V gene. V lost 4 bases and J lost 6; bases outside the gene matches: 18. The CDR3 consists of 18 residues. The CDR3 region is CASSRVPFPGLDRNEQFF. DNA of the CDR3: TGCGCCAGCAGCCGAGTCCCGTTCCCCGGACTAGACCGCAATGAGCAGTTCTTC.

Worth noting for this clone: The junction does not match germline at one end; this may be a read error. J is TRBJ2-7 and V is TRBV11-2; TRBD2 aligns across 12 bases. Germline V gene sequence: CDR1 SGHAT, CDR2 FQNNGV. CDR3 length equals 16 residues. The CDR3 nucleotides are TGTGCCAGCAGCATAGAGACTAGCGGGAGCACCTACGAGCAGTACTTC. Its protein is CASSIETSGSTYEQYF.

This clone occurred once. The rearrangement joins TRBV7-2 to TRBJ2-1; TRBD2 matches at 9 bases. This CDR3 is built from 16 residues. With V trimmed by 5 bases and J by 8 bases, 13 bases remained unmatched. CDR1 is SGHTA and CDR2 is FQGNSA in the germline V gene. The CDR3 spells CASSQSGRRVRDEQFF. The CDR3 DNA is TGTGCCAGCAGCCAAAGCGGGAGGAGGGTACGGGATGAGCAGTTCTTC.

The chain uses TRBV27 and TRBJ2-1, with 12 bases lining up with TRBD2. This CDR3 region has 18 residues. Germline CDR1 reads MNHEY; CDR2 reads SMNVEV (reference sequence). V shed 6 bases, J shed 3 bases, and the junction held 12 bases outside the gene matches. The CDR3 bases are TGTGCCAGCAGACGTAACCAAGGGACTAGCGGGTTCTACAATGAGCAGTTCTTC. It codes for CASRRNQGTSGFYNEQFF.

The rearrangement links TRBV7-9 to TRBJ1-1; a weak D match, TRBD1 (5 bases). Trimming removed 1 base from V and 5 bases from J, with 11 bases in between. Germline CDR1 and CDR2: SEHNR and FQNEAQ (reference sequence). The CDR3 runs to 14 residues. The CDR3 DNA reads as TGTGCCAGCAGCTTAGTTGGGGGGAGGACTGAAGCTTTCTTT. Translated: CASSLVGGRTEAFF.

The chain carries TRBV2 and TRBJ2-7; D unresolved. Per the germline V gene, CDR1 is SNHLY and CDR2 is FYNNEI. Trimming shortened V by 4 bases and J by 4 bases, and 11 bases separated the two germline ends. The CDR3 is 13 residues long. The CDR3 DNA reads TGTGCCAGCAGTGTTGGCCCCCCTTACGAGCAGTACTTC. This encodes CASSVGPPYEQYF.

The chain uses TRBV7-2 and TRBJ2-7; 11 bases align to TRBD2. Germline CDR1 SGHTA, CDR2 FQGNSA. J was trimmed by 3 bases and V by 5 bases; bases with no gene match: 9. The CDR3 runs to 16 residues. Here the CDR3 DNA reads TGTGCCAGCAGCCCCCTTAGCGGGAGGGCAGGCTACGAGCAGTACTTC. Translated: CASSPLSGRAGYEQYF.

V usage is TRBV19 and J usage is TRBJ1-1; D is undetermined. Germline CDR1 reads LNHDA; CDR2 reads SQIVND (reference sequence). V lost 4 bases to trimming and J lost 0 bases, with 6 bases between them. This CDR3 spans 13 amino acids. The CDR3 sequence: CASSTGVNTEAFF. In DNA form, the CDR3 reads TGTGCCAGTAGTACAGGTGTGAACACTGAAGCTTTCTTT.

This clone was seen a handful of times. The chain is built from TRBV6-6 and TRBJ2-2; unclear D gene. Trimming shortened V by 2 bases and J by 7 bases, and 8 bases separated the two germline ends. This CDR3 has 13 amino acids. Germline loops: CDR1 MNHNY, CDR2 SVGAGI (reference sequence). The CDR3 nucleotides are TGTGCCAGCAGTTACGACTCCCTCGGGGAGCTGTTTTTT. Translating gives CASSYDSLGELFF.

About this clone itself: The junction departs from germline at one end; a sequencing error may be responsible. The chain links TRBV27 to TRBJ1-2; 8 bases line up with TRBD1. This CDR3 comprises 16 residues. The germline V gene has CDR1 MNHEY and CDR2 SMNVEV (reference sequence). The CDR3 sequence is CASSLSRTGSTHGYTF. The CDR3 DNA is TGTGCCAGCAGTTTATCCCGGACAGGGAGTACCCATGGGTACACCTTC.

V gene TRBV6-5 combines with J gene TRBJ1-2; 9 bases are shared with TRBD1. Germline trimming cut 6 bases from V and 7 bases from J; bases unmatched to any gene: 3. The CDR3 is made up of 12 amino acids. CDR1 is MNHEY, CDR2 SVGAGI, per germline. CDR3 region: CASRRTGAGYTF. Written as DNA, the CDR3 is TGTGCCAGCAGGAGGACAGGGGCTGGCTACACCTTC.

This chain connects TRBV5-4 to TRBJ2-3, with D possibly TRBD2 on 5 matching bases. The CDR3 sequence is 17 residues long. V gave up 4 bases and J gave up 1 base, with 19 bases separating them. CDR1 and CDR2 (germline): SGHNT, YYREEE (reference sequence). DNA for the CDR3: TGTGCCAGCAGCGCCCTGGGGAGAGATTTCGGCACAGATACGCAGTATTTT. Protein sequence: CASSALGRDFGTDTQYF.

This chain links TRBV4-1 with TRBJ1-1; perhaps TRBD1 as D (5 bases). Trimming removed 4 bases from V and 8 bases from J, with 11 bases in between. Germline V gene sequence: CDR1 MGHRA, CDR2 YSYEKL. CDR3 length equals 12 residues. The CDR3 DNA is TGCGCCAGCAGCCTCGGGCAGGGCGAAGCTTTCTTT. Translating it yields CASSLGQGEAFF.

In its sample, this clone was seen once. V and J are TRBV18 and TRBJ1-5, with TRBD1 identical over 7 bases. Germline CDR1 is KGHSH and CDR2 is LQKENI. V lost 4 bases to trimming and J lost 5 bases; unmatched junction nucleotides: 11. The CDR3 is made up of 16 amino acids. CDR3 nucleotide sequence: TGTGCCAGCTCACGGAGCCGGGACAGTAGGCATCAGCCCCAGCATTTT. It translates to CASSRSRDSRHQPQHF.

This clone was seen more than once but under ten times. V is TRBV27 and J is TRBJ2-5, with 8 bases matching TRBD1. Losses at the gene ends were 6 bases for V and 2 bases for J; bases not matched to a gene: 5. CDR3 length: 14 residues. Germline V gene sequence: CDR1 MNHEY, CDR2 SMNVEV (reference sequence). Written as DNA, the CDR3 is TGTGCCAGCAGCCAGGGACAGGAGCAAGAGACCCAGTACTTC. It encodes CASSQGQEQETQYF.

The sample holds a few counts of this clone. The chain joins TRBV28 to TRBJ1-5; TRBD1 matches at 11 bases. The junction had 11 bases not matched to a gene; V was cut back by 7 bases and J by 0 bases. Germline assignment: CDR1 MDHEN and CDR2 SYDVKM. This CDR3 has 18 amino acids. DNA of the CDR3: TGTGCCAGCATCACCGGGACAGGGGGAGAAGATAGCAATCAGCCCCAGCATTTT. This translates into CASITGTGGEDSNQPQHF.

This rearrangement joins TRBV2 to TRBJ2-7; TRBD2 matches at 8 bases. With 9 bases clipped from V and 0 bases from J, the junction kept 4 bases outside the gene matches. There are 13 residues in the CDR3. Germline values: CDR1 SNHLY, CDR2 FYNNEI. The CDR3 loop is CARGLANSYEQYF. CDR3 DNA: TGTGCCAGAGGACTAGCAAACTCCTACGAGCAGTACTTC.

The chain combines TRBV6-5 with TRBJ2-7, with 7 bases that match TRBD2. The CDR3 runs 15 residues. Germline CDR1 reads MNHEY; CDR2 reads SVGAGI. J gave up 4 bases and V 5 bases, and 11 bases lay outside the gene matches. CDR3 DNA: TGTGCCAGCAGTCACGGGAGCGGGGAGCTGTACGAGCAGTACTTC. It specifies CASSHGSGELYEQYF.

The gene calls are TRBV7-8 and TRBJ1-3; D uncertain. The CDR3 runs 15 residues. Deletions cut 1 base from V and 1 base from J, with 8 bases between. Germline V CDR1 and CDR2: SGHVS, FQNEAQ. Here the CDR3 reads CASSLGISSGNTIYF. The CDR3 DNA follows: TGTGCCAGCAGCTTAGGCATCAGTTCTGGAAACACCATATATTTT.

The chain carries TRBV2 and TRBJ2-5; the match to TRBD2 covers 8 bases. V dropped 3 bases and J dropped 4; count of bases not matched to a gene: 10. This CDR3 region has 16 residues. Germline V gene data show CDR1 as SNHLY and CDR2 as FYNNEI. As DNA, the CDR3 is TGTGCCAGCAGTGAGGGTCGAGCGGGAGTTGTAGAGACCCAGTACTTC. Translated: CASSEGRAGVVETQYF.

This chain links TRBV5-1 with TRBJ2-7; TRBD2 is a possible D gene (6 bases). The CDR3 sequence is 16 residues long. V gave up 0 bases and J gave up 0 bases, with 13 bases separating them. Germline-derived CDR1 and CDR2 are SGHRS and YFSETQ. The CDR3 loop is CASSLAASESSYEQYF. The CDR3 DNA reads as TGCGCCAGCAGCTTGGCCGCTAGCGAAAGCTCCTACGAGCAGTACTTC.

The chain joins TRBV13 to TRBJ2-4, with a possible D match to TRBD1 (6 bases). CDR3 length: 12 amino acids. In germline, CDR1 is PRHDT, CDR2 FYEKMQ (reference sequence). V lost 5 bases and J lost 5, with 7 bases in between. CDR3 nucleotide sequence: TGTGCCAGCAGCCGGACAGAAAACATTCAGTACTTC. Its protein is CASSRTENIQYF. Full variable domain (rest looked up from reference TRBV13 and TRBJ2-4): AAGVIQSPRHLIKEKRETATLKCYPIPRHDTVYWYQQGPGQDPQFLISFYEKMQSDKGSIPDRFSAQQFSDYHSELNMSSLELGDSALYFCASSRTENIQYFGAGTRLSVL.

The rearrangement joins TRBV29-1 to TRBJ1-1; TRBD1 might be the D (6 bases). V shed 6 bases and J shed 1 base, with 18 bases lying between them. The CDR3 has 15 amino acids. Germline V CDR1 and CDR2: SQVTM, ANQGSEA. Here the CDR3 DNA reads TGCAGCGTAGCAAACCAGGGGCTGGCGAACACTGAAGCTTTCTTT. Protein: CSVANQGLANTEAFF.